A selection of T cell receptor beta chains follows, all from one sample in a study of human T cells and chemical hapten exposure. One entry per CDR3 protein results from TCRdb running MiXCR on the RACE reads. The sample shows 96,000 or so distinct CDR3 sequences, approximately 9.3% of them seen only once. This sample comprised whole blood, obtained in connection with sensitization to the hapten diphenylcyclopropenone (DPC). The source is a woman between 40 and 50 years old with alopecia areata. Some clones in this sample may be carry-over from other donors' samples. CDR3s include the opening cysteine and the closing phenylalanine or tryptophan. A D gene is named only where the DNA matches it firmly. Rows give clone size only sometimes, using once, few, many, or a class for an expanded clone.

TRBV29-1	.	many	TRBJ2-2	CSTREGSGELFF	TGCAGCACCAGAGAGGGATCCGGGGAGCTGTTTTTT
TRBV9	.	.	TRBJ2-1	CASGVDGEAYNEQFF	TGTGCCAGCGGCGTAGACGGTGAGGCCTACAATGAGCAGTTCTTC
TRBV28	TRBD1	few	TRBJ1-2	CASSLSQGASGYTF	TGTGCCAGCAGTTTAAGCCAGGGGGCATCTGGCTACACCTTC
TRBV6-5	.	few	TRBJ2-3	CASSTQVTDTQYF	TGTGCCAGCAGTACTCAAGTAACAGATACGCAGTATTTT
TRBV5-4	.	many	TRBJ2-2	CASSPSTGELFF	TGTGCCAGCAGCCCGTCTACCGGGGAGCTGTTTTTT
TRBV18	.	many	TRBJ2-3	CASSPTGSTDTQYF	TGTGCCAGCTCACCGACCGGGAGCACAGATACGCAGTATTTT
TRBV4-2	.	many	TRBJ2-5	CASSQGGIDRYF	TGTGCCAGCAGCCAAGGAGGTATCGACCGGTACTTC
TRBV20-1	TRBD1	few	TRBJ2-2	CSATDRVKTGELFF	TGCAGTGCTACTGACAGGGTGAAGACCGGGGAGCTGTTTTTT
TRBV7-2	.	many	TRBJ1-1	CASSSGAWNTEAFF	TGTGCCAGCAGCTCAGGGGCGTGGAACACTGAAGCTTTCTTT
TRBV12-3/TRBV12-4	.	.	TRBJ2-3	CASTIRADTQYF	TGTGCCAGCACTATACGCGCAGATACGCAGTATTTT
TRBV6-5	.	many	TRBJ2-1	CASSQLTTSSYNEQFF	TGTGCCAGCAGCCAACTTACGACTAGCTCCTACAATGAGCAGTTCTTC
TRBV5-1	.	few	TRBJ1-6	CASSPVAGNSVNSPLHF	TGCGCCAGCAGCCCCGTGGCAGGGAACTCCGTTAATTCACCCCTCCACTTT
TRBV3-1	TRBD1	many	TRBJ2-3	CASRYRGRADTQYF	TGTGCCAGCAGGTACAGGGGGCGAGCAGATACGCAGTATTTT
TRBV7-2	TRBD1	many	TRBJ2-7	CASSFLPTGTGGRVYEQYF	TGTGCCAGCAGCTTTCTCCCTACCGGGACAGGGGGCAGAGTCTACGAGCAGTACTTC
TRBV24-1	TRBD2	.	TRBJ2-2	CATSDLPLAGGGTGELFF	TGTGCCACCAGTGATTTACCCTTAGCGGGAGGCGGCACCGGGGAGCTGTTTTTT
TRBV27	.	.	TRBJ2-7	CASSPLRTYEQYF	TGTGCCAGCAGTCCCCTTCGGACATACGAGCAGTACTTC
TRBV28	.	few	TRBJ2-7	CASSSRPAYEQYF	TGTGCCAGCAGTTCCAGACCAGCCTACGAGCAGTACTTC
TRBV29-1	.	few	TRBJ1-1	CSVELAGVPEAFF	TGCAGCGTTGAACTAGCGGGGGTCCCTGAAGCTTTCTTT